This T cell receptor (beta chain) was captured in a study of OX40 agonist ivuxolimab in advanced cancers. Study in general: A history of anti-PD-1, anti-PD-L1 or anti-CTLA-4 therapy was acceptable, and around 36% had some.

Profiling relied on immunoSEQ multiplex PCR, and the TCRdb table lists in-frame clones only, not all of them. Of around 60,000 clones in the sample, more than 80% were seen once. The germline V gene has CDR1 WSHSY and CDR2 SAAADI. The CDR3 runs to 15 residues. V gave up 4 bases and J gave up 3 bases; unmatched junction bases: 5. The sequence came from an adult with an advanced solid tumor such as melanoma, head and neck, liver or kidney cancer. The rearrangement uses TRBV10-2 and TRBJ2-3, with TRBD2 matching over 9 bases. Specimen: CD4+ or CD8+ T cells sorted from blood, collected in a trial of the OX40 agonist ivuxolimab. The CDR3 nucleotides are TGCGCCAGCAGTGCGCTTAGCGGGAGAACAGATACGCAGTATTTT. Protein: CASSALSGRTDTQYF.